Below, one TCR beta chain is given with its context. The data belong to a study of blood T cell repertoires in COVID-19. Across the study: Sources were T cells, B-cell-depleted T cells, or PBMCs; the material itself was cDNA or gDNA.

Original methodology: Amplification from reference gene primers served as the basis for estimated nucleated cell counts. TCRdb keeps only in-frame clones here, not all; method: immunoSEQ multiplex PCR. The DNA was the basis for D and trimming; V, J and clone size are from that table. The sample lists under 200,000 clones, roughly 83% occurring once. V gave up 1 base and J gave up 1 base, with 3 bases separating them. The CDR3 length is 12 residues. Looked up from germline, CDR1 is SGHTS and CDR2 is YDEGEE. The sequence was collected from an elderly woman with active or convalescent COVID-19. The sequencing input was peripheral blood. The V call is TRBV5-8, the J call TRBJ2-7, with D hard to call. Written as DNA, the CDR3 is TGTGCCAGCAGCTTGCGGTCCTACGAGCAGTACTTC. It yields the protein CASSLRSYEQYF.